A single sample is the source of the 19 T cell receptor beta chains below, sequenced in a study of blood T cell repertoires in COVID-19. TCRdb's copy holds only in-frame clones and misses some; the assay was immunoSEQ multiplex PCR. The data hold approximately 110,000 clones, with roughly 85% observed a single time. The sample taken for sequencing was peripheral blood. These receptor sequences come from a human donor in a cohort sampled during active COVID-19.

The chain recombines TRBV7-2 with TRBJ1-6; possible D gene TRBD1, 5 bases. Germline V gene lookup returns CDR1 SGHTA and CDR2 FQGNSA. The CDR3 contains 13 residues. The V end was cut by 1 base, the J end by 18 bases, with 16 bases between. The DNA for the CDR3 is TGTGCCAGCAGCTTAGATTGGGGGGGTCTCCCCCACTTT. This sequence encodes CASSLDWGGLPHF.

This clone was seen more than once but under ten times. The CDR3 DNA sequence: TGTGCCAGCAGCCCCCCTGTTGTGGATACGCAGTATTTT. As protein: CASSPPVVDTQYF. This chain uses TRBV12-3 or TRBV12-4 with TRBJ2-3; D is unclear. V gave up 6 bases and J gave up 6 bases, with 13 bases separating them. This CDR3 contains 13 residues.

The chain links TRBV7-9 to TRBJ2-2, with a weak D call TRBD2 (6 bases). This CDR3 comprises 15 residues. Deletions cut 8 bases from V and 2 bases from J, with 15 bases between. Germline V lookup: CDR1 SEHNR, CDR2 FQNEAQ (reference sequence). In nucleotides, the CDR3 is TGTGCCAGCCCCACAAGCGGGCAAAACACCGGGGAGCTGTTTTTT. Encoded protein: CASPTSGQNTGELFF.

DNA of the CDR3: TGTGCCAGCAGCGTTCTTAGCGGGGGCCTCAATGAGCAGTTCTTC. Amino acids: CASSVLSGGLNEQFF. The V gene is TRBV25-1, the J gene TRBJ2-1; 9 bases agree with TRBD2. Trimming at V came to 6 bases and at J to 6 bases, leaving 9 bases not matched to a gene. The CDR3 extends over 15 amino acids. Germline V gives CDR1 MGHDK, CDR2 SYGVNS.

The V gene is TRBV19, the J gene TRBJ1-1; tentatively, D is TRBD1 (5 bases). V was cut by 5 bases and J by 4 bases, with 17 bases left in between. This CDR3 spans 15 amino acids. The germline CDR1 and CDR2 sequences are LNHDA and SQIVND (reference sequence). This CDR3 is CASSALGRVVTEAFF. CDR3 bases: TGTGCCAGTAGTGCCCTAGGCAGGGTTGTCACTGAAGCTTTCTTT.

V gene TRBV19 combines with J gene TRBJ1-6; 8 bases map to TRBD1. Unmatched junction bases numbered 9, after V lost 6 bases and J lost 11 bases. In germline, CDR1 is LNHDA, CDR2 SQIVND (reference sequence). There are 14 residues in the CDR3. CDR3 in DNA: TGTGCCAGTAGCCCCGGACAGGGCTTGACACCCCTCCACTTT. Protein sequence: CASSPGQGLTPLHF.

A single count supports this clone. Written as DNA, the CDR3 is TGTGCCAGCAGCGTAGGTGCCAGGGGAGCCGGGGAGCTGTTTTTT. This gives the protein CASSVGARGAGELFF. The chain is built from TRBV9 and TRBJ2-2, with D possibly matching TRBD1 (6 bases). Germline V gene data show CDR1 as SGDLS and CDR2 as YYNGEE. CDR3 length: 15 amino acids. V lost 0 bases and J 6 bases, leaving 12 bases between the germline ends.

The chain carries TRBV15 and TRBJ2-5; TRBD1 agrees at 10 bases. Germline CDR1 LNHNV, CDR2 YYDKDF (reference sequence). The ends lost 0 bases at V and 4 bases at J; junction bases unmatched: 5. The CDR3 has 16 amino acids. CDR3 loop: CATSRDGTGATETQYF. The CDR3 DNA reads TGTGCCACCAGCAGAGATGGGACAGGGGCGACAGAGACCCAGTACTTC.

The V gene is TRBV5-5, the J gene TRBJ1-5; tentative D call: TRBD1 (5 bases). V was pared by 0 bases and J by 5 bases, with 15 bases between. Germline CDR1 reads SGHKS; CDR2 reads YYEKEE (reference sequence). CDR3 length equals 16 residues. In DNA form, the CDR3 reads TGTGCCAGCAGCTTGGTACAGGTCTCGCCGGATCAGCCCCAGCATTTT. Its translation: CASSLVQVSPDQPQHF.

The chain employs TRBV6-2 or TRBV6-3 and TRBJ2-3, with TRBD2 as a possible D gene (6 bases). Germline V gene lookup returns CDR1 MNHEY and CDR2 SVGEGT. The V end lost 4 bases, the J end lost 5 bases, and 13 bases lay between the germline ends. CDR3 length equals 14 residues. CDR3 region: CASSSALTRDTQYF. The CDR3 DNA reads as TGTGCCAGCAGTTCCGCGCTGACTAGAGATACGCAGTATTTT.

Regarding this clone: The sample holds other DNA sequences that translate to the same CDR3. The gene calls are TRBV9 and TRBJ2-3, with TRBD2 identical over 13 bases. With V trimmed by 5 bases and J by 6 bases, 9 bases remained unmatched. This CDR3 is built from 16 residues. CDR1 SGDLS and CDR2 YYNGEE come from the germline V gene. The CDR3 loop is CASSPPGLAGQDTQYF. The CDR3 nucleotides are TGTGCCAGCAGTCCTCCGGGACTAGCGGGGCAGGATACGCAGTATTTT.

The rearrangement links TRBV11-1 to TRBJ2-1; D call uncertain. The CDR3 consists of 15 residues. V lost 3 bases and J lost 0, with 9 bases in between. CDR1 and CDR2 (germline): SGHAT, FQDESV (reference sequence). CDR3 nucleotide sequence: TGTGCCAGCAGCTTCGAGGCAGCCTCCTACAATGAGCAGTTCTTC. Translating gives CASSFEAASYNEQFF.

The V gene is TRBV28, the J gene TRBJ2-7, with TRBD2 identical over 7 bases. Germline V gene lookup returns CDR1 MDHEN and CDR2 SYDVKM. The V gene end was trimmed by 2 bases and the J gene end by 4 bases; junction bases not matched to a gene: 5. This CDR3 has 14 residues. DNA for the CDR3: TGTGCCAGCAGTTTAGCCGGGACTACATACGAGCAGTACTTC. Protein product: CASSLAGTTYEQYF.

The chain combines TRBV2 with TRBJ1-1, with D uncertain. Trimming stripped 5 bases from V and 0 bases from J, with 7 bases between. The CDR3 runs to 13 residues. The germline CDR1 and CDR2 sequences are SNHLY and FYNNEI. In DNA form, the CDR3 reads TGTGCCAGCAGTCCCACACTGAACACTGAAGCTTTCTTT. Protein sequence: CASSPTLNTEAFF.

The chain carries TRBV4-3 and TRBJ1-6; D gene ambiguous. Germline values: CDR1 LGHNA, CDR2 YSLEER. The CDR3 runs 16 residues. Trimming removed 1 base at V and 7 bases at J, with 14 bases between. CDR3 bases: TGCGCCAGCAGCCAAGGTTCGGGAGAAAAAAATTCACCCCTCCACTTT. Translated, it gives CASSQGSGEKNSPLHF.

This chain connects TRBV15 to TRBJ1-4; 8 bases fit TRBD1. The CDR3 extends over 16 amino acids. J was trimmed by 5 bases and V by 0 bases; bases with no gene match: 5. The germline V gene has CDR1 LNHNV and CDR2 YYDKDF (reference sequence). The CDR3 sequence is CATSRDRTGGNEKLFF. Here the CDR3 DNA reads TGTGCCACCAGCAGAGATCGAACAGGGGGGAATGAAAAACTGTTTTTT.

This chain joins TRBV19 and TRBJ2-1, with D possibly TRBD1 on 5 matching bases. Per germline, CDR1 LNHDA and CDR2 SQIVND (reference sequence). The V and J ends lost 2 bases and 4 bases respectively, with 15 bases between them. This CDR3 is built from 16 residues. CDR3 residues: CASSITGQGRYNEQFF. CDR3 nucleotide sequence: TGTGCCAGTAGTATAACGGGCCAGGGTCGATACAATGAGCAGTTCTTC.

The V call is TRBV6-2 or TRBV6-3, the J call TRBJ1-2; D unclear. This CDR3 spans 14 amino acids. Trimming removed 0 bases at V and 7 bases at J, with 12 bases between. Germline V CDR1 and CDR2: MNHEY, SVGEGT. The CDR3 DNA reads as TGTGCCAGCAGTTACTCGAGTCGGGTTGGTGGCTACACCTTC. Its translation is CASSYSSRVGGYTF.

The genes are TRBV19 and TRBJ2-1, with TRBD1 identical over 7 bases. CDR1 is LNHDA, CDR2 SQIVND, per germline (reference sequence). The ends lost 8 bases at V and 15 bases at J; junction bases unmatched: 7. This CDR3 comprises 10 residues. CDR3 in amino acids: CASGTGEMFF. CDR3 nucleotides: TGTGCCAGTGGTACAGGGGAGATGTTCTTC.